Listed here are 25 T cell receptor beta chains from one sample, sequenced in a study of prognosis after radiotherapy for stage I lung cancer. Two-round multiplex PCR amplified TCR beta CDR3 from genomic DNA. Primers were specific to each TRBV and TRBJ gene in first-round PCR. TCRdb called the multiplex PCR reads again in MiXCR, with one record for every CDR3 protein. Of 15,000 or so distinct CDR3 sequences listed, about 40% are singletons. Sample: PBMCs, taken before or after stereotactic body radiation therapy (not recorded which). Receptors were obtained from a donor aged 50 or older with non-small cell lung cancer.

Note on this clonotype: This may be a read error: a much more frequent sequence differs by one nucleotide. CDR3 in DNA: TGCGACAGCAGCCAACGACCTGGACAGGGGGGGCAGGGGACCCAGTACTTC. Encoded protein: CDSSQRPGQGGQGTQYF. V usage is TRBV5-1 and J usage is TRBJ2-5; 10 nucleotides agree with TRBD1. CDR1 is SGHRS, CDR2 YFSETQ, per germline. The CDR3 has 17 residues.

Concerning this clonotype itself: A read error is the likely source, as a far larger clone sits one nucleotide away. The V gene is TRBV6-4, the J gene TRBJ2-7, with 8 bases lining up with TRBD1. V gave up 3 bases and J gave up 3 bases; unmatched junction bases: 7. The CDR3 is 15 residues long. Germline lookup yields CDR1 MRHNA and CDR2 SNTAGT. CDR3 DNA: TGTGCCAGCAGTGAGGGACAGGAGACCATCTACGAGCAGTACTTC. Translated, it gives CASSEGQETIYEQYF.

This clonotype was observed many times. CDR3 sequence: CSARDTLGRGISYEQYF. The CDR3 nucleotides read TGCAGTGCTAGAGATACTTTGGGACGGGGGATCTCCTACGAGCAGTACTTC. V and J are TRBV20-1 and TRBJ2-7; D possibly corresponds to TRBD2 (6 bases). V was pared by 0 bases and J by 0 bases, with 18 bases between. The germline CDR1 and CDR2 sequences are DFQATT and SNEGSKA (reference sequence). This CDR3 comprises 17 residues.

Many counts were recorded for this clonotype. The chain is built from TRBV7-9 and TRBJ2-7; the D gene is possibly TRBD2 (5 bases). The CDR3 spans 16 residues. CDR1 and CDR2 from the germline V gene are SEHNR and FQNEAQ (reference sequence). Trimming cost V 5 bases and J 0 bases, with 17 bases left between them. The DNA of the CDR3 is TGTGCCAGCAGCGCCGTTGGTTCCGGGGACTCCTACGAGCAGTACTTC. Amino acid sequence: CASSAVGSGDSYEQYF.

This clonotype was seen many times. The rearrangement joins TRBV5-1 to TRBJ2-5; possible D gene TRBD1, 6 bases. Trimming pared 6 bases from V and 5 bases from J, leaving 14 bases between. From germline, CDR1 is SGHRS and CDR2 YFSETQ. The CDR3 contains 13 residues. DNA for the CDR3: TGCGCCAGCAACAGGGCGGGTGGTGAGACCCAGTACTTC. Protein sequence: CASNRAGGETQYF. Using reference TRBV5-1 and TRBJ2-5 for the parts outside the CDR3, the full variable domain is KAGVTQTPRYLIKTRGQQVTLSCSPISGHRSVSWYQQTPGQGLQFLFEYFSETQRNKGNFPGRFSGRQFSNSRSEMNVSTLELGDSALYLCASNRAGGETQYFGPGTRLLVL.

This clonotype appeared once. The chain has TRBV28 and TRBJ2-2; TRBD1 is a possible D gene (6 bases). The ends were cut back, 7 bases at V and 5 bases at J, with 11 bases in the middle. This CDR3 is built from 13 residues. CDR1 is MDHEN and CDR2 is SYDVKM in the germline V gene. CDR3 DNA sequence: TGTGCCAGCAATAGTAGGGGGACCGGGGAGCTGTTTTTT. The encoded protein is CASNSRGTGELFF.

As regards this clonotype: A far larger clone differs by one base, so this is likely a read error. The V gene is TRBV6-4, the J gene TRBJ2-7, with no clear D. The CDR3 covers 11 residues. The germline gives CDR1 MRHNA, CDR2 SNTAGT. The CDR3 region is CSSSRETEQYF. The CDR3, as DNA: TGTTCCAGCAGTCGCGAAACCGAGCAGTACTTC.

This clonotype was seen at least ten times. The chain joins TRBV5-6 to TRBJ1-5; 12 bases agree with TRBD1. Germline-derived CDR1 and CDR2 are SGHDT and YYEEEE. The CDR3 is 18 amino acids. V was clipped by 2 bases and J by 0 bases; unmatched bases: 6. The CDR3 loop reads CASSFSGTGGYSNQPQHF. The CDR3 DNA follows: TGTGCCAGCAGCTTTTCCGGGACAGGGGGCTATAGCAATCAGCCCCAGCATTTT.

This clonotype came up once. A read error is likely here: a far larger clone is one base away. The CDR3 reads CAISNSNEQFF. The CDR3 DNA follows: TGTGCCATCAGTAACAGCAATGAGCAGTTCTTC. The chain recombines TRBV6-8 with TRBJ2-1, with D hard to call. The V gene's germline CDR1 is MNHGY and CDR2 SAAAGT. CDR3 length: 11 amino acids.

With respect to this clonotype: A much larger clone lies a single base off, so this may be a read error. The CDR3 sequence: CASSFTVLAGGPEETQYF. Here the CDR3 DNA reads TGCGCCAGCAGCTTTACGGTACTAGCGGGGGGACCGGAAGAGACCCAGTACTTC. The gene calls are TRBV5-1 and TRBJ2-5; 12 nucleotides agree with TRBD2. Germline CDR1 reads SGHRS; CDR2 reads YFSETQ. V shed 2 bases, J shed 3 bases, and the junction held 11 bases outside the gene matches. The CDR3 is made up of 18 amino acids.

Worth noting for this clonotype: One end of the junction does not line up with germline, which may come from a read error. The V call is TRBV6-6, the J call TRBJ2-3; tentative D call: TRBD2 (5 bases). This CDR3 spans 15 amino acids. Germline loops: CDR1 MNHNY, CDR2 SVGAGI (reference sequence). CDR3 sequence (DNA): TGTGCCGGCAGTTACTCGGGAACGGCGACAGATACGCAGTATTTT. Protein: CAGSYSGTATDTQYF.

This clonotype is judged medium-sized. The CDR3 here is CASSPDNGVGLAYGYTF. As DNA, the CDR3 is TGTGCCAGCAGTCCAGACAATGGGGTAGGGTTGGCCTATGGCTACACCTTC. V usage is TRBV27 and J usage is TRBJ1-2, with D hard to call. The length of the CDR3 is 17 residues. V lost 5 bases, J lost 4 bases, and 23 bases lay in between. CDR1 is MNHEY, CDR2 SMNVEV, per germline (reference sequence).

The V and J genes are TRBV18 and TRBJ2-1, with 13 bases aligning to TRBD2. V trimming: 3 bases; J trimming: 4 bases; junction bases outside the gene matches: 0. The germline V gene encodes CDR1 KGHSH and CDR2 LQKENI. The CDR3 loop spans 15 amino acids. CDR3 coding DNA: TGTGCCAGCTCACCGGGACTAGCGGGGTACAATGAGCAGTTCTTC. Its translation is CASSPGLAGYNEQFF.

This clonotype has just a few counts. The chain has TRBV18 and TRBJ2-4; D is undetermined. The germline gives CDR1 KGHSH, CDR2 LQKENI. V was trimmed by 5 bases and J by 8 bases, leaving 10 bases between them. This CDR3 has 12 residues. The CDR3 DNA is TGTGCCAGCTCAAGGGAAAGGGACATTCAGTACTTC. Translating it yields CASSRERDIQYF.

On this clonotype itself: An end of the junction differs from the germline gene, which may be a read error. The chain combines TRBV27 with TRBJ1-5; possibly TRBD1 for D (5 bases). This CDR3 region has 13 residues. CDR1 and CDR2 (germline): MNHEY, SMNVEV (reference sequence). The chain's CDR3 is CASGRGGHHPQHF. In nucleotides, the CDR3 is TGTGCCAGCGGTAGGGGTGGTCATCATCCCCAGCATTTT.

By its share, this clonotype is medium-sized. The chain joins TRBV28 to TRBJ2-7; D is undetermined. Trimming removed 4 bases at V and 0 bases at J, with 10 bases between. The V gene's germline CDR1 is MDHEN and CDR2 SYDVKM. This CDR3 comprises 14 residues. CDR3 sequence: CASSSPASSYEQYF. As DNA, the CDR3 is TGTGCCAGCAGTTCCCCTGCGAGCTCCTACGAGCAGTACTTC.

This clonotype was found a few times. A single base separates this from a much larger clone, so it may be a read error. The chain joins TRBV20-1 to TRBJ2-1, with D hard to call. This CDR3 has 12 residues. Trimming removed 0 bases at V and 12 bases at J, with 12 bases between. Germline V gives CDR1 DFQATT, CDR2 SNEGSKA (reference sequence). CDR3 in amino acids: CSARDGGDGQFF. The DNA for the CDR3 is TGCAGTGCTAGAGATGGCGGAGATGGGCAGTTCTTC.

At least ten counts were recorded for this clonotype. The chain links TRBV20-1 to TRBJ2-2; D tentatively reads TRBD1 or TRBD2 (6 bases each). There are 16 residues in the CDR3. Germline V gene sequence: CDR1 DFQATT, CDR2 SNEGSKA (reference sequence). The V gene lost 3 bases and the J gene lost 2 bases, with 16 bases spanning the gap. The CDR3 here is CSARRRGAHNTGELFF. CDR3 nucleotide sequence: TGCAGTGCTAGGCGGAGGGGGGCACATAACACCGGGGAGCTGTTTTTT.

This clonotype occurred many times. This chain links TRBV11-2 with TRBJ2-1; TRBD2 matches at 7 bases. Per the germline V gene, CDR1 is SGHAT and CDR2 is FQNNGV. V lost 5 bases, J lost 0 bases, and 4 bases stayed unmatched. This CDR3 has 15 amino acids. CDR3 region: CASSLGGISYNEQFF. CDR3 bases: TGTGCCAGCAGCCTGGGGGGGATCTCCTACAATGAGCAGTTCTTC.

This clonotype was seen at least ten times. The V gene is TRBV3-1, the J gene TRBJ2-7; D might be TRBD1 or TRBD2, each matching 6 bases. Germline loops: CDR1 LGHDT, CDR2 YNNKEL (reference sequence). Trimming cost V 2 bases and J 2 bases, with 10 bases left between them. This CDR3 comprises 14 residues. The CDR3 DNA reads as TGTGCCAGCAGCCAAAGGGGGGATACCTACGAGCAGTACTTC. It specifies CASSQRGDTYEQYF.

This clonotype was seen only once. A read error likely explains this, since a far larger clone differs by one base. CDR3 amino acids: CASEAAWGQETQYF. CDR3 DNA sequence: TGTGCCAGCGAGGCGGCGTGGGGGCAAGAGACCCAGTACTTC. The V call is TRBV6-1, the J call TRBJ2-7; possibly TRBD1 or TRBD2 for D (5 bases each). Gene TRBJ2-5 matches the end of the DNA better, so the J call may be wrong. Germline lookup yields CDR1 MNHNS and CDR2 SASEGT. This CDR3 comprises 14 residues.

This clonotype was observed many times. This chain links TRBV12-3 or TRBV12-4 with TRBJ1-5; 12 bases fit TRBD1. CDR3 length: 14 amino acids. V shed 5 bases and J 7 bases; nucleotides not matched to a gene: 3. The CDR3: CASSRDRGRQPQHF. CDR3 nucleotide sequence: TGTGCCAGCAGTCGGGACAGGGGGCGGCAGCCCCAGCATTTT.

The V call is TRBV18, the J call TRBJ1-2; 11 bases align to TRBD1. The CDR3 is 13 residues long. Germline loops: CDR1 KGHSH, CDR2 LQKENI. V shed 3 bases and J 8 bases; nucleotides not matched to a gene: 2. CDR3 bases: TGTGCCAGCTCACCGGACAGGGGGCCCGGCTACACCTTC. It codes for CASSPDRGPGYTF.

This clonotype is classed as medium-sized. The chain joins TRBV11-2 to TRBJ1-1; D unclear. CDR3 length: 15 amino acids. In germline, CDR1 is SGHAT, CDR2 FQNNGV. V gave up 6 bases and J gave up 1 base, with 15 bases separating them. As DNA, the CDR3 is TGTGCCAGCAGGGTGGGCGGGGTAGCGAACACTGAAGCTTTCTTT. Encoded protein: CASRVGGVANTEAFF.

This chain joins TRBV4-1 and TRBJ2-7, with D tentatively TRBD2 (5 bases). With 5 bases removed from V and 3 bases from J, the gap between germline ends came to 11 bases. Germline CDR1 and CDR2: MGHRA and YSYEKL. This CDR3 comprises 13 residues. CDR3 nucleotide sequence: TGCGCCAGCAGCTATCGGGAAGGCTACGAGCAGTACTTC. Translation: CASSYREGYEQYF.